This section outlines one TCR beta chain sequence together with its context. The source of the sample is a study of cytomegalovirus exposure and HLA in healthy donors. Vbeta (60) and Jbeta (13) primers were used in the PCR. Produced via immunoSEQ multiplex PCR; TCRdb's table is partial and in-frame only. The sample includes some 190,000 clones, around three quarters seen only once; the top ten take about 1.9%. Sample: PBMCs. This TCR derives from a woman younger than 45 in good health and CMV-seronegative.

CDR3 region: CASSLVGRATNEKLFF. The CDR3 coding sequence is TGTGCCAGCAGCTTAGTGGGGAGGGCAACTAATGAAAAACTGTTTTTT. This chain links TRBV7-2 with TRBJ1-4; D gene ambiguous. The germline V and J ends were trimmed by 1 base and 0 bases, with 9 bases remaining between them. Germline V gives CDR1 SGHTA, CDR2 FQGNSA. This CDR3 comprises 16 residues.